The 2 T cell receptor beta chains in this list originate from one sample, sequenced in a study of PD-1 blockade in classical Hodgkin lymphoma. Method: immunoSEQ multiplex PCR; TCRdb's copy keeps in-frame clones and lacks some. The sample includes about 150,000 clones, about 78% of them seen just once. Autologous stem cell transplantation was followed by relapse in every patient, and brentuximab vedotin exposure varied. The specimen comprised peripheral blood mononuclear cells (PBMCs), sampled before the second cycle of nivolumab. The receptors were sampled from a human donor with classical Hodgkin lymphoma.

The chain joins TRBV10-3 to TRBJ2-5; 7 bases agree with TRBD1. CDR3 length: 14 amino acids. Germline CDR1 ENHRY, CDR2 SYGVKD. Trimming took 10 bases from V and 2 from J; bases not matched to a gene: 10. The CDR3 DNA sequence: TGTGCCACCGCTGGGCAGGGGGTGCAAGAGACCCAGTACTTC. It specifies CATAGQGVQETQYF.

Regarding this clone: The junction differs from germline at one of its ends, possibly a read error. The rearrangement uses TRBV28 and TRBJ2-7; 11 bases match TRBD2. CDR1 and CDR2 (germline): MDHEN, SYDVKM. This CDR3 is built from 13 residues. The CDR3 nucleotides are TGTGCCAGCAGTTTTCAGCCGGGGACTAGCGGCGTATTC. This translates into CASSFQPGTSGVF.